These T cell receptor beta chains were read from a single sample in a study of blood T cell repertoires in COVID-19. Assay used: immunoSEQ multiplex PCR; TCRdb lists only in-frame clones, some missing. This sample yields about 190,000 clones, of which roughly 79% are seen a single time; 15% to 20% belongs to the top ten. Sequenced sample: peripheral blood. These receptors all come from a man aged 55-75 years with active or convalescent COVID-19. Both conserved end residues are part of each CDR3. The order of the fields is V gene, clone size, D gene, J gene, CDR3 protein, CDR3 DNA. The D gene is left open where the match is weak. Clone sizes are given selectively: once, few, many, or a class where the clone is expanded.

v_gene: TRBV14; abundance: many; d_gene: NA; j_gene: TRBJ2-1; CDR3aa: CASSPPLGVNQFF; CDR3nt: TGTGCCAGCAGCCCCCCCCTCGGAGTCAATCAGTTCTTC
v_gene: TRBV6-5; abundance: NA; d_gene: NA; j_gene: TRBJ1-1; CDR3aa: CASSYSNSRTEAFF; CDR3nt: TGTGCCAGCAGTTACTCGAACAGCCGGACTGAAGCTTTCTTT
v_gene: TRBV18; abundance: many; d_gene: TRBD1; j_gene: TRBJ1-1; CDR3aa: CASSSDRGTEAFF; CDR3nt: TGTGCCAGCTCTTCCGACAGGGGAACTGAAGCTTTCTTT
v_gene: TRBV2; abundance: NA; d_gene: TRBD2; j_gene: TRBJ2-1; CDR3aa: CASSGGTTGEQFF; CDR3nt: TGTGCCAGCAGTGGCGGGACTACTGGTGAGCAGTTCTTC
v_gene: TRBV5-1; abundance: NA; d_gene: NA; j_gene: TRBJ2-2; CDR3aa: CASSLHGGGELFF; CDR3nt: TGCGCCAGCAGTTTACACGGCGGCGGGGAGCTGTTTTTT
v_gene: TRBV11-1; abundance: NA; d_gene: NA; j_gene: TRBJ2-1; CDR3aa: CASSFRSYNEQFF; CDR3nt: TGTGCCAGCAGCTTCAGATCCTACAATGAGCAGTTCTTC
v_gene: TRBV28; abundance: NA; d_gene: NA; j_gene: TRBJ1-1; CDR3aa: CASSLANYSPEAFF; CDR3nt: TGTGCCAGCAGTTTGGCCAATTATTCACCTGAAGCTTTCTTT
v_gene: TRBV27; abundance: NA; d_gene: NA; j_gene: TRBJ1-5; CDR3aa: CASSLRPPQYSNQPQHF; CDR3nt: TGTGCCAGCAGTTTAAGACCCCCACAGTATAGCAATCAGCCCCAGCATTTT
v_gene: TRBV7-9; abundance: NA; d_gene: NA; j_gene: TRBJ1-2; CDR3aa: CASSTTDGYTF; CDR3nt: TGTGCCAGCAGCACGACAGATGGCTACACCTTC
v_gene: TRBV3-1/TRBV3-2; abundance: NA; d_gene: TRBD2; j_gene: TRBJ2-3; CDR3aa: CASSQEGRGTDTQYF; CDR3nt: TGTGCCAGCAGCCAAGAAGGGCGGGGGACAGATACGCAGTATTTT
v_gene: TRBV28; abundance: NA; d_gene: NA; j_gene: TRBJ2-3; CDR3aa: CASSFVASSGTDTQYF; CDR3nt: TGTGCCAGCAGTTTCGTTGCGTCTAGCGGCACAGATACGCAGTATTTT
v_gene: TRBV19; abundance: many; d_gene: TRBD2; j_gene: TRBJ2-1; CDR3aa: CASQLAGASNEQFF; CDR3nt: TGTGCCAGCCAACTAGCGGGAGCCAGTAATGAGCAGTTCTTC
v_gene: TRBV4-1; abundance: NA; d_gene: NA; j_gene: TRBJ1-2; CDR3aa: CASSHGGDYGYTF; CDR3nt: TGCGCCAGCAGCCACGGGGGGGATTACGGCTACACCTTC
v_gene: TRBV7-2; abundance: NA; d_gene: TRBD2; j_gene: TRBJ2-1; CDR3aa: CASSLAATSAYNEQFF; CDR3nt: TGTGCCAGCAGCTTAGCTGCGACTAGCGCTTACAATGAGCAGTTCTTC
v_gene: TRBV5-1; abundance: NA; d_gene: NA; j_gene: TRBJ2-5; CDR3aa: CASSLGAGQETQYF; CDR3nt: TGCGCCAGCAGCTTAGGGGCAGGCCAAGAGACCCAGTACTTC
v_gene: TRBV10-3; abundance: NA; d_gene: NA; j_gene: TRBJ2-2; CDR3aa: CAISEGEGDTGELFF; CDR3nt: TGTGCCATCAGTGAGGGAGAAGGGGACACCGGGGAGCTGTTTTTT
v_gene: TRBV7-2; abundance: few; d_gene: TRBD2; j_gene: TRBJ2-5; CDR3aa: CASSLGASGRNQETQYF; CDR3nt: TGTGCCAGCAGCTTAGGGGCTAGCGGGAGGAACCAAGAGACCCAGTACTTC
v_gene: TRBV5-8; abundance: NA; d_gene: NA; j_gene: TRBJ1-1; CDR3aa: CASSALREAFF; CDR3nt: TGTGCCAGCAGTGCTCTGCGTGAAGCTTTCTTT
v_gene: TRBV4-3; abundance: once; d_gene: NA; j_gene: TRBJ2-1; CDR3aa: CASSQDVSGYNEQFF; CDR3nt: TGCGCCAGCAGCCAAGATGTGAGCGGATACAATGAGCAGTTCTTC
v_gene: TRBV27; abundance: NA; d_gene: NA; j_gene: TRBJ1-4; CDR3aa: CASATANEKLFF; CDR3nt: TGTGCCAGCGCGACTGCTAATGAAAAACTGTTTTTT
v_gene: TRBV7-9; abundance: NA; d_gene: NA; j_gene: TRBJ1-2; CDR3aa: CASRVSGANYGYTF; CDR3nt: TGTGCCAGCAGGGTCAGCGGGGCTAACTATGGCTACACCTTC
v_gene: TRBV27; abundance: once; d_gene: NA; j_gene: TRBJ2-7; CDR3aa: CASSFGSTYEQYF; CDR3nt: TGTGCCAGCAGTTTCGGGTCCACATACGAGCAGTACTTC
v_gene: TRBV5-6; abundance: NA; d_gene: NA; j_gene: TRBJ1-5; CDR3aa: CASTPGVASNQPQHF; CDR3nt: TGTGCCAGCACCCCGGGTGTGGCTAGCAATCAGCCCCAGCATTTT
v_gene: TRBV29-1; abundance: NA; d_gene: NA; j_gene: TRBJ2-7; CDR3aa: CSVGRRQANFREQYF; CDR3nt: TGCAGCGTTGGCCGTCGACAGGCGAATTTCCGCGAGCAGTACTTC
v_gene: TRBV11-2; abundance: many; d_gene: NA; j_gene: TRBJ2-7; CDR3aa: CASSGGGLSYEQYF; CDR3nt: TGTGCCAGCAGCGGGGGGGGCCTCTCCTACGAGCAGTACTTC
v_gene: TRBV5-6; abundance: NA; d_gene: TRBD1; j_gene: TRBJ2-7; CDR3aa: CASSLAARDRWVSYEQYF; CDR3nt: TGTGCCAGCAGCTTGGCCGCGAGGGACAGGTGGGTCTCCTACGAGCAGTACTTC
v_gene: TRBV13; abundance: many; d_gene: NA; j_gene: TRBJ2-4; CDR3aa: CASSLGEPGRDIQYF; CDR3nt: TGTGCCAGCAGCTTAGGGGAGCCGGGAAGGGACATTCAGTACTTC
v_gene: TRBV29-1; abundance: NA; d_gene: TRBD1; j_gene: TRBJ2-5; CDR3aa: CSVHGTDQETQYF; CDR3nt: TGCAGCGTTCATGGGACAGACCAAGAGACCCAGTACTTC
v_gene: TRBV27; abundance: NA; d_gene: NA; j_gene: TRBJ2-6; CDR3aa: CASSPGYLGANVLTF; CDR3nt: TGTGCCAGCAGCCCAGGGTACCTGGGGGCCAACGTCCTGACTTTC
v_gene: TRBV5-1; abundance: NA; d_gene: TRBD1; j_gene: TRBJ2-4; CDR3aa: CASSPGTGGLGNIQYF; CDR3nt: TGCGCCAGCAGCCCTGGGACAGGGGGCTTGGGAAACATTCAGTACTTC
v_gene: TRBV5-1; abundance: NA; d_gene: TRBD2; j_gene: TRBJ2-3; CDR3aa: CASSLSGRTDTQYF; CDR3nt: TGCGCCAGCAGCTTAAGCGGGAGGACAGATACGCAGTATTTT
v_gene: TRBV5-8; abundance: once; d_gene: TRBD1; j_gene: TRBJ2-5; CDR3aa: CASSLGGGGSWTQYF; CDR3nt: TGTGCCAGCAGCTTGGGAGGGGGCGGAAGTTGGACCCAGTACTTC
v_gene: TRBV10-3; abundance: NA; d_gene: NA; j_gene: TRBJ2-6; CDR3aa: CAISPQGTGANVLTF; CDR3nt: TGTGCCATCAGTCCCCAGGGAACTGGGGCCAACGTCCTGACTTTC
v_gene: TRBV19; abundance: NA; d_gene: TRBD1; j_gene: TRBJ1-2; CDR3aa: CASSGTGGAGGYTF; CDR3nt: TGTGCCAGTAGTGGGACAGGGGGCGCGGGAGGCTACACCTTC
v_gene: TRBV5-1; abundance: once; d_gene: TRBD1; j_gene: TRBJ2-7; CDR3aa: CASSLEGTGGYEQYF; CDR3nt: TGCGCCAGCAGCTTGGAGGGGACAGGGGGCTACGAGCAGTACTTC
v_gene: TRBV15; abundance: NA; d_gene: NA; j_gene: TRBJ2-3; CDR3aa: CATSRDLGHPTDTQYF; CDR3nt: TGTGCCACCAGCAGAGATCTAGGACACCCCACAGATACGCAGTATTTT
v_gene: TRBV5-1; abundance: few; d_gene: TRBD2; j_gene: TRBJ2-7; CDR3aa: CASSPLGGDFSYEQYF; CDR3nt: TGCGCCAGCAGCCCCTTGGGGGGGGACTTCTCCTACGAGCAGTACTTC
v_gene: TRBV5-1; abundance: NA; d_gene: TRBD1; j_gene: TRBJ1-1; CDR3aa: CASSSGGTANTEAFF; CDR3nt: TGCGCCAGCAGCTCAGGGGGGACAGCGAACACTGAAGCTTTCTTT
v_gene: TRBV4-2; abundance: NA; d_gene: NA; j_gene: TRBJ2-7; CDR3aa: CASRQVDPGGREQYF; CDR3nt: TGTGCCAGCAGACAAGTGGATCCAGGGGGGCGCGAGCAGTACTTC
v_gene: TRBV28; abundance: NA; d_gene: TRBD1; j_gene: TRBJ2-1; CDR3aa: CASTRQGFRVEQFF; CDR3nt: TGTGCCAGCACCCGACAGGGGTTCCGGGTTGAGCAGTTCTTC
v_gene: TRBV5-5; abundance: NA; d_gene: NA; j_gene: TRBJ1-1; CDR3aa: CATSGGPANTEAFF; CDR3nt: TGTGCCACCAGCGGGGGCCCGGCGAACACTGAAGCTTTCTTT
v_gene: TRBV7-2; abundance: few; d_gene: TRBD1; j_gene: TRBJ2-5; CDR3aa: CASSLSGTGAGETQYF; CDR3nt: TGTGCCAGCAGCCTATCCGGGACAGGGGCGGGTGAGACCCAGTACTTC
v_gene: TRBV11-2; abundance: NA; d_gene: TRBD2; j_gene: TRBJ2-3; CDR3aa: CASSLEPTSATQYF; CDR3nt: TGTGCCAGCAGCTTAGAGCCCACTAGCGCCACGCAGTATTTT
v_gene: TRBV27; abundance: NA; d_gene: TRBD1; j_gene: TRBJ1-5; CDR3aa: CASSPDRAYQPQHF; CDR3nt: TGTGCCAGCAGTCCGGACAGGGCCTATCAGCCCCAGCATTTT
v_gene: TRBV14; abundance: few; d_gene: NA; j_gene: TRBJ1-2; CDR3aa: CASSRSGGQVYGYTF; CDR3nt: TGTGCCAGCAGCCGCTCAGGAGGGCAGGTCTATGGCTACACCTTC